The rows below give T cell receptor beta chains drawn from one sample of a study of blood T cell repertoires in COVID-19. The table came from immunoSEQ multiplex PCR; TCRdb's copy has only in-frame clones and leaves some out. This repertoire shows about 160,000 clones, 90% found once; its top ten account for 15% to 20%. Sequenced: peripheral blood. These receptors came from a man in his sixties with active or convalescent COVID-19. The conserved cysteine and the conserved F or W are not part of the CDR3 here.

V	J	CDR3
TRBV5-4	TRBJ2-5	ASNRDTRGETQY
TRBV20-1	TRBJ1-5	SASKGGGNQPQH
TRBV5-1	TRBJ2-1	ASNRGGAGDEQF
TRBV9	TRBJ2-7	ASSVATGDPYEQY
TRBV9	TRBJ2-3	ASSAQGSTDTQY
TRBV7-8	TRBJ2-7	ASSLGQVNYEQY
TRBV6-5	TRBJ2-7	ASIRQVNSYEQY
TRBV7-9	TRBJ1-3	ASSLSGGSGNTIY
TRBV5-1	TRBJ1-6	ASSKDRAESYNSPLH
TRBV6-5	TRBJ1-5	ASLTGGSQPQH
TRBV9	TRBJ1-4	ASSVTIGGVGEKLF
TRBV18	TRBJ1-1	ASSQDRGNTEAF
TRBV18	TRBJ1-1	ASSQDRNTEAF
TRBV5-1	TRBJ2-1	ASSLGLAEHNEQF
TRBV18	TRBJ1-4	ASSQGANRKNEKLF
TRBV19	TRBJ1-3	ASKPFTGMSSGNTIY
TRBV3-1/TRBV3-2	TRBJ2-2	ASSHILARAVGGELF
TRBV28	TRBJ2-7	ASSFQGFYEQY
TRBV18	TRBJ1-5	ASSLGGGIQPQH
TRBV6-4	TRBJ1-2	ASSDGAGGYGYT
TRBV3-1/TRBV3-2	TRBJ1-2	ASSQPDNYGYT
TRBV7-8	TRBJ1-6	ASSLRTGGDSPLH
TRBV10-2	TRBJ2-2	ASRVGGDTGELF
TRBV3-1/TRBV3-2	TRBJ1-4	ASSRKQGAGNEKLF
TRBV5-6	TRBJ2-1	ASSLLAGEGNEQF
TRBV6-5	TRBJ2-3	ASRGGTDTQY
TRBV18	TRBJ2-7	ASSPLGQGSHEQY
TRBV18	TRBJ2-2	ASSLWTGGFTGELF
TRBV29-1	TRBJ1-1	SSKVRDTEAF
TRBV3-1/TRBV3-2	TRBJ2-2	ASSQVIRTSGRGELF
TRBV6-5	TRBJ1-4	ASRQGWTNEKLF
TRBV2	TRBJ2-1	ASTGGRGNEQF
TRBV10-3	TRBJ1-5	AITPGVNQPQH
TRBV10-1	TRBJ2-7	ASSAGASALHEQY
TRBV7-9	TRBJ2-3	ASSRWTSGRSSTQY
TRBV1	TRBJ2-5	TSSQSPRKQETQY
TRBV29-1	TRBJ1-6	SVEYGQALYNSPLH